This T cell receptor (beta chain) is drawn from a study of cytomegalovirus exposure and HLA in healthy donors. Use of 60 Vbeta and 13 Jbeta primers characterized the PCR. Profiled with immunoSEQ multiplex PCR; TCRdb holds only in-frame clones, not every one. The sample holds approximately 110,000 clones, 79% seen once. Notes on this clone: Its antigen remains unknown.

V lost 4 bases and J lost 0, with 4 bases in between. The CDR3 totals 13 residues. The germline CDR1 and CDR2 sequences are LNHDA and SQIVND (reference sequence). Whole-study results and caveats: Some segments of the V type, notably TRBV6-2 and TRBV6-3, were excluded as indistinguishable. Analyses of presence/absence relied on an assumption of roughly uniform sequencing depth across donors. The majority of TCR sequences were rare, yet some public TCRs appeared in many donors.

This chain links TRBV19 with TRBJ1-3; D is unresolved. The sequencing sample was made of PBMCs. The receptor was derived from a woman younger than 35 in good health and CMV-seropositive. CDR3 in DNA: TGTGCCAGTAGTAGCTACTCTGGAAACACCATATATTTT. The encoded protein is CASSSYSGNTIYF. Drawing the rest from reference TRBV19 and TRBJ1-3, the complete variable domain is DGGITQSPKYLFRKEGQNVTLSCEQNLNHDAMYWYRQDPGQGLRLIYYSQIVNDFQKGDIAEGYSVSREKKESFPLTVTSAQKNPTAFYLCASSSYSGNTIYFGEGSWLTVV.